The 30 T cell receptor beta chains presented below share a single source sample, sequenced in a study of T cell responses to AZD1222 COVID-19 vaccine. Data came from immunoSEQ multiplex PCR; TCRdb stores just in-frame clones and leaves some out. The repertoire holds some 40,000 clones, with around 80% as singletons. Source: peripheral blood, taken 28 days after the second dose of the MenACWY control vaccine. The receptors here all came from an adult who received the MenACWY meningococcal vaccine as a control.

The rearrangement uses TRBV2 and TRBJ1-2; a weak D match, TRBD1 (6 bases). The CDR3 is 14 residues long. CDR1 is SNHLY, CDR2 FYNNEI, per germline. V was cut by 6 bases and J by 4 bases, with 15 bases left in between. The chain's CDR3 is CASRITGLTYGYTF. Written as DNA, the CDR3 is TGTGCCAGCAGGATAACAGGGCTGACCTATGGCTACACCTTC.

This chain uses TRBV19 with TRBJ1-6; D remains ambiguous. V lost 2 bases and J 9 bases, leaving 14 bases between the germline ends. Per the germline V gene, CDR1 is LNHDA and CDR2 is SQIVND (reference sequence). The CDR3 contains 15 residues. CDR3 amino acids: CASSIKSSRTSPLHF. The CDR3 coding sequence is TGTGCCAGTAGTATAAAAAGTAGCAGAACTTCACCCCTCCACTTT. The full variable domain, in which reference TRBV19 and TRBJ1-6 provide the parts outside the CDR3, is DGGITQSPKYLFRKEGQNVTLSCEQNLNHDAMYWYRQDPGQGLRLIYYSQIVNDFQKGDIAEGYSVSREKKESFPLTVTSAQKNPTAFYLCASSIKSSRTSPLHFGNGTRLTVT.

This sequence joins TRBV6-1 and TRBJ2-7; D gene unclear. V dropped 0 bases and J dropped 6 bases, with 9 bases sitting between them. This CDR3 is built from 13 residues. Germline CDR1 and CDR2: MNHNS and SASEGT. DNA for the CDR3: TGTGCCAGCAGTGAAGCGCTCCTGGCCGAGCAGTACGTC. The encoded protein is CASSEALLAEQYV.

The V call is TRBV27, the J call TRBJ2-7; TRBD1 or TRBD2 may be the D gene (6 bases each). Trimming removed 8 bases at V and 7 bases at J, with 18 bases between. Germline V CDR1 and CDR2: MNHEY, SMNVEV (reference sequence). CDR3 length: 13 amino acids. In DNA form, the CDR3 reads TGTGCCAGCTCCTCCAAGGGGGGAAAGGAGCAGTACTTC. Its translation is CASSSKGGKEQYF.

The V and J genes are TRBV30 and TRBJ1-5; D unclear. The CDR3 loop spans 14 amino acids. V lost 0 bases to trimming and J lost 2 bases, with 8 bases between them. Germline V CDR1 and CDR2: GTSNPN, SVGIG (reference sequence). The chain's CDR3 is CAWSVTRGNQPQHF. CDR3 in DNA: TGTGCCTGGAGTGTAACTCGGGGCAATCAGCCCCAGCATTTT.

This chain connects TRBV27 to TRBJ2-3; TRBD2 is a possible D gene (6 bases). Trimming pared 2 bases from V and 2 bases from J, leaving 11 bases between. There are 15 residues in the CDR3. Germline V lookup: CDR1 MNHEY, CDR2 SMNVEV (reference sequence). In DNA form, the CDR3 reads TGTGCCAGCAGTTTAACGCGGGATCCCACAGATACGCAGTATTTT. Protein product: CASSLTRDPTDTQYF.

The rearrangement uses TRBV19 and TRBJ1-2, with 7 bases aligning to TRBD1. Germline-derived CDR1 and CDR2 are LNHDA and SQIVND (reference sequence). Trimming removed 5 bases from V and 3 bases from J; junction bases left unmatched: 3. The CDR3 covers 13 residues. This CDR3 reads CASSPQGDYGYTF. The CDR3 region has the DNA TGTGCCAGTAGTCCCCAGGGGGACTATGGCTACACCTTC.

The CDR3, as DNA: TGTGCCAGCAGCGGGGACCTTTACGAGCAGTACTTC. Translated: CASSGDLYEQYF. The chain combines TRBV6-5 with TRBJ2-7; D assignment may be TRBD1 or TRBD2 (5 bases each). Trimming pared 6 bases from V and 4 bases from J, leaving 10 bases between. Germline-derived CDR1 and CDR2 are MNHEY and SVGAGI. The CDR3 totals 12 residues.

This clone was seen a few times. This rearrangement joins TRBV19 to TRBJ2-3; 8 bases match TRBD2. The CDR3 runs to 16 residues. Germline trimming cut 4 bases from V and 4 bases from J; bases unmatched to any gene: 10. From germline, CDR1 is LNHDA and CDR2 SQIVND (reference sequence). CDR3 amino acids: CASSTGLDLVADTQYF. The DNA of the CDR3 is TGTGCCAGTAGTACGGGACTAGACTTAGTCGCAGATACGCAGTATTTT.

The sample holds a few counts of this clone. The rearrangement uses TRBV19 and TRBJ1-6; the match to TRBD1 covers 11 bases. The CDR3 consists of 15 residues. The germline V gene has CDR1 LNHDA and CDR2 SQIVND (reference sequence). Losses at the gene ends were 9 bases for V and 7 bases for J; bases not matched to a gene: 8. The CDR3 loop reads CARIGQGAWNSPLHF. CDR3 DNA: TGTGCCAGGATCGGACAGGGGGCATGGAATTCACCCCTCCACTTT.

V gene TRBV19 combines with J gene TRBJ1-4; D ambiguous. Germline V gene data show CDR1 as LNHDA and CDR2 as SQIVND (reference sequence). V was cut by 3 bases and J by 7 bases, with 15 bases left in between. The CDR3 is 15 amino acids. The DNA for the CDR3 is TGTGCCAGTAGTATTTGGGGTGGACTGGGTGAAAAACTGTTTTTT. Amino acids: CASSIWGGLGEKLFF.

CDR3 DNA: TGTGCCAGCAGTTCTCGACAGGGCTACACCTTC. It translates to CASSSRQGYTF. This chain connects TRBV28 to TRBJ1-2; possible D gene TRBD1, 5 bases. CDR3 size: 11 residues. Trimming stripped 4 bases from V and 8 bases from J, with 8 bases between. In germline, CDR1 is MDHEN, CDR2 SYDVKM.

The chain has TRBV5-1 and TRBJ1-4; 7 bases line up with TRBD1. V trimming: 3 bases; J trimming: 7 bases; junction bases outside the gene matches: 12. CDR1 is SGHRS and CDR2 is YFSETQ in the germline V gene. There are 16 residues in the CDR3. CDR3 nucleotide sequence: TGCGCCAGCAGCTCGAAGGAGACAGGGAAGGGTGAAAAACTGTTTTTT. Translating gives CASSSKETGKGEKLFF.

This chain joins TRBV3-1 (or the pseudogene TRBV3-2) and TRBJ2-7; maybe TRBD1 (6 bases). From germline, CDR1 is LGHDT and CDR2 YNNKEL (reference sequence). V was cut by 4 bases and J by 3 bases, with 16 bases left in between. The CDR3 spans 15 residues. The CDR3 spells CASSRTAGANYEQYF. The CDR3 nucleotides are TGTGCCAGCAGCCGGACAGCCGGGGCAAACTACGAGCAGTACTTC.

This clone is a singleton in its sample. The chain has TRBV28 and TRBJ2-3, with D hard to call. V was cut by 4 bases and J by 3 bases, with 8 bases left in between. There are 13 residues in the CDR3. Germline V gene data show CDR1 as MDHEN and CDR2 as SYDVKM. The CDR3 here is CASSSPPTDTQYF. DNA for the CDR3: TGTGCCAGCAGTTCCCCACCGACAGATACGCAGTATTTT.

V usage is TRBV27 and J usage is TRBJ1-2; TRBD1 might be the D (5 bases). V lost 6 bases to trimming and J lost 8 bases, with 22 bases between them. CDR3 length: 15 amino acids. CDR1 and CDR2 from the germline V gene are MNHEY and SMNVEV (reference sequence). The CDR3 region has the DNA TGTGCCAGCAGGAGGGGTGGCAGGGAGAATAGGGGCTACACCTTC. Translated, it gives CASRRGGRENRGYTF.

The table lists this clone with a count of one. V usage is TRBV6-5 and J usage is TRBJ1-5, with a tentative D call TRBD1 (5 bases). Trimming cost V 6 bases and J 0 bases, with 9 bases left between them. Germline CDR1 is MNHEY and CDR2 is SVGAGI. The CDR3 consists of 14 residues. CDR3 loop: CASRVQGSNQPQHF. CDR3 nucleotides: TGTGCCAGCAGAGTTCAGGGTAGCAATCAGCCCCAGCATTTT.

This rearrangement joins TRBV5-6 to TRBJ1-2; tentative D call: TRBD1 (5 bases). Germline loops: CDR1 SGHDT, CDR2 YYEEEE. With 1 base removed from V and 4 bases from J, the gap between germline ends came to 14 bases. CDR3 length equals 15 residues. The CDR3 loop is CASSLNRRASYGYTF. In DNA form, the CDR3 reads TGTGCCAGCAGCTTGAATCGCAGGGCCTCCTATGGCTACACCTTC.

This clone was counted a few times. The chain uses TRBV19 and TRBJ1-2; tentative D call: TRBD1 (5 bases). CDR1 LNHDA and CDR2 SQIVND come from the germline V gene (reference sequence). The V gene lost 5 bases and the J gene lost 6 bases, with 16 bases spanning the gap. The length of the CDR3 is 14 residues. CDR3 bases: TGTGCCAGTAGTCGGGGCAGGGAGAGCCATGGCTACACCTTC. The encoded protein is CASSRGRESHGYTF.

The chain uses TRBV3-1 (or the pseudogene TRBV3-2) and TRBJ1-1, with unresolved D. The CDR3 has 14 amino acids. Germline V lookup: CDR1 LGHDT, CDR2 YNNKEL (reference sequence). Trimming left V 4 bases short and J 2 bases short, with 11 bases between. Here the CDR3 reads CASSPRHTNTEAFF. CDR3 in DNA: TGTGCCAGCAGCCCCCGACACACCAACACTGAAGCTTTCTTT.

This clone occurred a few times. This sequence joins TRBV25-1 and TRBJ2-3; the D gene is possibly TRBD2 (5 bases). The CDR3 runs 15 residues. Trimming stripped 2 bases from V and 0 bases from J, with 9 bases between. Germline V gene data show CDR1 as MGHDK and CDR2 as SYGVNS. CDR3 in amino acids: CASSEPSPSTDTQYF. CDR3 sequence (DNA): TGTGCCAGCAGTGAACCTAGCCCTAGCACAGATACGCAGTATTTT.

The chain combines TRBV15 with TRBJ2-7; unclear D gene. Trimming cost V 1 base and J 3 bases, with 10 bases left between them. Germline loops: CDR1 LNHNV, CDR2 YYDKDF (reference sequence). This CDR3 is built from 14 residues. The CDR3 sequence: CATSRGPTGYEQYV. DNA for the CDR3: TGTGCCACCAGCAGAGGGCCTACCGGCTACGAGCAGTACGTC.

This clone occurred a few times. The chain joins TRBV19 to TRBJ2-7; D gene uncertain. Deletions cut 3 bases from V and 6 bases from J, with 18 bases between. The CDR3 length is 15 residues. CDR1 and CDR2 (germline): LNHDA, SQIVND (reference sequence). CDR3 coding DNA: TGTGCCAGTAGTATGATGGGTCCTAAAACAAGCGAGCAGTACTTC. Translated, it gives CASSMMGPKTSEQYF.

The chain combines TRBV7-2 with TRBJ1-6; D might be TRBD1 (5 bases). V dropped 1 base and J dropped 8 bases, with 21 bases sitting between them. Germline CDR1 is SGHTA and CDR2 is FQGNSA. This CDR3 spans 18 amino acids. The CDR3 sequence is CASSLVTGTAGVDSPLHF. In DNA form, the CDR3 reads TGTGCCAGCAGCTTAGTAACGGGCACAGCGGGGGTTGATTCACCCCTCCACTTT.

This chain links TRBV30 with TRBJ1-2; a weak D match, TRBD1 (6 bases). The CDR3 runs 13 residues. V was cut by 2 bases and J by 2 bases, with 9 bases left in between. Germline V gene sequence: CDR1 GTSNPN, CDR2 SVGIG (reference sequence). DNA of the CDR3: TGTGCCTGGAGTCGGACAGACAACTATGGCTACACCTTC. This codes for CAWSRTDNYGYTF.

This clone was seen just once. DNA of the CDR3: TGTGCCAGCAGCTCGACTAGCGGGGGGCCCTACGAGCAGTACTTC. Protein: CASSSTSGGPYEQYF. The chain combines TRBV3-1 (or the pseudogene TRBV3-2) with TRBJ2-7; 13 nucleotides line up with TRBD2. The V gene end was trimmed by 5 bases and the J gene end by 2 bases; junction bases not matched to a gene: 3. The CDR3 totals 15 residues. Germline CDR1 LGHDT, CDR2 YNNKEL (reference sequence).

This clone was recorded a few times. This chain joins TRBV6-6 and TRBJ1-2; D is perhaps TRBD1 (6 bases). Germline V gives CDR1 MNHNY, CDR2 SVGAGI (reference sequence). Trimming left V 7 bases short and J 0 bases short, with 12 bases between. The length of the CDR3 is 14 residues. The CDR3 sequence is CASNFGGPNYGYTF. The CDR3 region has the DNA TGTGCCAGCAATTTTGGGGGGCCTAACTATGGCTACACCTTC.

This rearrangement joins TRBV11-2 to TRBJ2-2; D might be TRBD1 or TRBD2, each matching 5 bases. Trimming removed 10 bases at V and 3 bases at J, with 15 bases between. This CDR3 comprises 14 residues. In germline, CDR1 is SGHAT, CDR2 FQNNGV. The CDR3 coding sequence is TGTGCCACCCGGTGGGGGTCATACACCGGGGAGCTGTTTTTT. It translates to CATRWGSYTGELFF.

Only a few counts were recorded for this clone. The chain has TRBV15 and TRBJ2-5, with D perhaps TRBD1 or TRBD2 (5 bases each). V was shortened by 8 bases and J by 3 bases, with 19 bases between the two germline ends. This CDR3 has 15 residues. In germline, CDR1 is LNHNV, CDR2 YYDKDF (reference sequence). The CDR3 sequence is CATESVTGGEETQYF. In DNA form, the CDR3 reads TGTGCCACCGAATCAGTTACAGGAGGTGAAGAGACCCAGTACTTC.

The V call is TRBV6-5, the J call TRBJ1-4, with 8 positions matching TRBD1. V lost 6 bases and J lost 7; bases outside the gene matches: 10. This CDR3 is 15 amino acids long. Per the germline V gene, CDR1 is MNHEY and CDR2 is SVGAGI. This chain's CDR3 is CASRMDRAAGEKLFF. Written as DNA, the CDR3 is TGTGCCAGCAGGATGGACAGGGCAGCGGGTGAAAAACTGTTTTTT.